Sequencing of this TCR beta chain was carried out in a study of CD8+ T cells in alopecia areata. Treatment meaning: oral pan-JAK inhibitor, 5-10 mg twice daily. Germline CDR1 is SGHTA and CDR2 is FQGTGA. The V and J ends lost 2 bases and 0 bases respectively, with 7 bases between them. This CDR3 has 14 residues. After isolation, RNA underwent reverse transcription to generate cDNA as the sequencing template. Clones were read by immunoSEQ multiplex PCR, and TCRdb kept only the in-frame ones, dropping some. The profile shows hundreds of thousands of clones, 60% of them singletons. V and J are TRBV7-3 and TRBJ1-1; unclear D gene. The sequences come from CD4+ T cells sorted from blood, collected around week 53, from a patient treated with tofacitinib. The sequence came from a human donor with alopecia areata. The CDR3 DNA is TGTGCCAGCAGCTTATTAGGAGTGAACACTGAAGCTTTCTTT. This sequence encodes CASSLLGVNTEAFF.